The 18 T cell receptor beta chains listed next were all sequenced from one sample in a study of graft-versus-host responses after intestinal transplantation. The assay was immunoSEQ multiplex PCR, and TCRdb's table has in-frame clones only and misses some. The data show about 96,000 clones, 90% to 95% seen once. For these receptors, no antigen is known. Sequenced here: unstimulated CD4+ T cells sorted from spleen or lymph node cells, sampled before intestinal transplant. The receptor source for this set is a human donor who received an intestinal transplant.

J is TRBJ1-6 and V is TRBV19, with TRBD1 identical over 7 bases. The CDR3 consists of 14 residues. Germline CDR1 LNHDA, CDR2 SQIVND (reference sequence). Trimming cost V 3 bases and J 14 bases; bases outside gene matches: 10. CDR3 sequence: CASSMGSTGVSLHF. The CDR3 nucleotides read TGTGCCAGTAGTATGGGATCAACAGGGGTATCCCTCCACTTT. Full variable domain (missing parts from reference TRBV19 and TRBJ1-6): DGGITQSPKYLFRKEGQNVTLSCEQNLNHDAMYWYRQDPGQGLRLIYYSQIVNDFQKGDIAEGYSVSREKKESFPLTVTSAQKNPTAFYLCASSMGSTGVSLHFGNGTRLTVT.

This sequence joins TRBV28 and TRBJ2-7; the D is unclear. V lost 2 bases and J 3 bases, leaving 11 bases between the germline ends. Germline CDR1 reads MDHEN; CDR2 reads SYDVKM. The CDR3 is 14 residues long. The CDR3 region has the DNA TGTGCCAGCAGTTTAGTTGGGCCACACTACGAGCAGTACTTC. Translation gives CASSLVGPHYEQYF.

The CDR3, as DNA: TGTGCCAGCAGCGCTCCGGGACAGGGGAGAGCCGGGGAGCTGTTTTTT. As protein: CASSAPGQGRAGELFF. This chain uses TRBV5-6 with TRBJ2-2; 10 bases map to TRBD1. From germline, CDR1 is SGHDT and CDR2 YYEEEE. The junction had 9 bases not matched to a gene; V was cut back by 4 bases and J by 6 bases. The CDR3 covers 16 residues.

For the CDR3, the DNA is TGCGCCAGCAGCTTGTCTTCGGGTGCAGATACGCAGTATTTT. This encodes CASSLSSGADTQYF. This chain links TRBV5-1 with TRBJ2-3; D not resolved. V was trimmed by 1 base and J by 4 bases, leaving 10 bases between them. Germline V gene sequence: CDR1 SGHRS, CDR2 YFSETQ. The CDR3 length is 14 residues.

The V and J genes are TRBV6-5 and TRBJ1-3; the match to TRBD1 covers 8 bases. The CDR3 runs to 14 residues. The germline V gene encodes CDR1 MNHEY and CDR2 SVGAGI. The junction had 5 bases not matched to a gene; V was cut back by 6 bases and J by 4 bases. CDR3 DNA sequence: TGTGCCAGCAGCCAGGGGGCGCGAGGAAACACCATATATTTT. Translated: CASSQGARGNTIYF.

The V and J genes are TRBV18 and TRBJ1-2, with 10 bases identical to TRBD1. The V segment lost 5 bases and the J segment 8 bases; nucleotides outside the gene matches: 14. CDR1 and CDR2 (germline): KGHSH, LQKENI. This CDR3 comprises 16 residues. The CDR3 protein is CASSSGTGDLSGGYTF. The CDR3 DNA follows: TGTGCCAGCTCATCGGGGACAGGGGACCTATCGGGCGGCTACACCTTC.

This chain joins TRBV27 and TRBJ1-2, with 9 nucleotides matching TRBD1. Germline V gene sequence: CDR1 MNHEY, CDR2 SMNVEV (reference sequence). CDR3 length equals 16 residues. The J segment lost 4 bases and the V segment lost 6 bases, leaving 12 bases of the junction unmatched. The CDR3 nucleotides read TGTGCCAGCAGCCTTAAAGTGGGACAGGGAAGCTATGGCTACACCTTC. Encoded protein: CASSLKVGQGSYGYTF.

About this clone: Other nucleotide sequences from this sample produce the same CDR3. The chain employs TRBV6-5 and TRBJ1-1, with 7 bases matching TRBD1. J lost 4 bases, V lost 2 bases, and 4 bases had no gene match. The V gene's germline CDR1 is MNHEY and CDR2 SVGAGI. This CDR3 contains 14 residues. CDR3: CASSYRQGGTEAFF. The CDR3, as DNA: TGTGCCAGCAGTTACCGACAGGGTGGCACTGAAGCTTTCTTT.

V and J are TRBV5-4 and TRBJ1-2; 8 bases align to TRBD1. In germline, CDR1 is SGHNT, CDR2 YYREEE (reference sequence). Unmatched junction bases numbered 15, after V lost 6 bases and J lost 8 bases. The CDR3 runs 15 residues. CDR3 amino acids: CASIVKPGGLWGYTF. In nucleotides, the CDR3 is TGTGCCAGCATCGTGAAGCCAGGGGGCCTTTGGGGCTACACCTTC.

This clone occurred a few times. The rearrangement links TRBV6-1 to TRBJ1-3, with 7 bases matching TRBD1. Germline trimming cut 4 bases from V and 0 bases from J; bases unmatched to any gene: 18. The CDR3 contains 20 residues. The germline CDR1 and CDR2 sequences are MNHNS and SASEGT. This chain's CDR3 is CASSAGQAVVNSPSGNTIYF. Written as DNA, the CDR3 is TGTGCCAGCAGTGCAGGACAGGCCGTCGTCAATTCACCCTCTGGAAACACCATATATTTT.

The chain recombines TRBV5-6 with TRBJ2-4, with 8 bases lining up with TRBD1. This CDR3 comprises 11 residues. V shed 4 bases and J 9 bases; nucleotides not matched to a gene: 0. Germline CDR1 SGHDT, CDR2 YYEEEE. In DNA form, the CDR3 reads TGTGCCAGCAGCGACAGGGGCATTCAGTACTTC. Translated: CASSDRGIQYF.

The chain joins TRBV6-5 to TRBJ1-3, with D unresolved. Trimming stripped 2 bases from V and 2 bases from J, with 7 bases between. Germline lookup yields CDR1 MNHEY and CDR2 SVGAGI. The CDR3 contains 14 residues. The CDR3: CASSYARTGNTIYF. The CDR3 nucleotides read TGTGCCAGCAGTTACGCCAGGACTGGAAACACCATATATTTT.

The genes are TRBV6-1 and TRBJ2-7; maybe TRBD2 (6 bases). The V and J ends lost 0 bases and 4 bases respectively, with 13 bases between them. Germline V CDR1 and CDR2: MNHNS, SASEGT. The CDR3 sequence is 15 residues long. As DNA, the CDR3 is TGTGCCAGCAGTGAAGCGCAAATAGCGGCATACGAGCAGTACTTC. It specifies CASSEAQIAAYEQYF.

The chain is built from TRBV20-1 and TRBJ1-2, with 10 bases matching TRBD1. The CDR3 extends over 11 amino acids. The germline V gene has CDR1 DFQATT and CDR2 SNEGSKA (reference sequence). V lost 5 bases and J lost 7; bases outside the gene matches: 1. In DNA form, the CDR3 reads TGCAGTGCTCGGGACAGGGGTGGCTACACCTTC. This sequence encodes CSARDRGGYTF.

The chain carries TRBV4-1 and TRBJ2-1; a possible D gene is TRBD2 (6 bases). Germline CDR1 reads MGHRA; CDR2 reads YSYEKL. The CDR3 length is 15 residues. V was clipped by 3 bases and J by 5 bases, with 14 bases between them. This chain's CDR3 is CASSQARDFNNEQFF. CDR3 nucleotide sequence: TGCGCCAGCAGCCAGGCCCGGGACTTTAACAATGAGCAGTTCTTC.

The V and J genes are TRBV2 and TRBJ1-1; D unresolved. Trimming pared 0 bases from V and 1 base from J, leaving 6 bases between. The CDR3 consists of 14 residues. The germline V gene has CDR1 SNHLY and CDR2 FYNNEI. The CDR3 coding sequence is TGTGCCAGCAGTGAAGCGCGGCAGAACACTGAAGCTTTCTTT. Translated: CASSEARQNTEAFF.

This chain uses TRBV6-5 with TRBJ2-5, with TRBD1 matching over 7 bases. Germline values: CDR1 MNHEY, CDR2 SVGAGI. CDR3 length: 15 amino acids. Trimming at V came to 6 bases and at J to 5 bases, leaving 12 bases not matched to a gene. Here the CDR3 reads CASRSPPTGDETQYF. CDR3 nucleotide sequence: TGTGCCAGCAGATCCCCACCCACAGGGGACGAGACCCAGTACTTC.

J is TRBJ1-2 and V is TRBV30, with TRBD1 as a possible D gene (6 bases). The V and J ends lost 5 bases and 4 bases respectively, with 20 bases between them. This CDR3 comprises 15 residues. Per the germline V gene, CDR1 is GTSNPN and CDR2 is SVGIG (reference sequence). DNA for the CDR3: TGTGCCTGGGACGGGACACCCCCTATCGTCTATGGCTACACCTTC. Translated: CAWDGTPPIVYGYTF.